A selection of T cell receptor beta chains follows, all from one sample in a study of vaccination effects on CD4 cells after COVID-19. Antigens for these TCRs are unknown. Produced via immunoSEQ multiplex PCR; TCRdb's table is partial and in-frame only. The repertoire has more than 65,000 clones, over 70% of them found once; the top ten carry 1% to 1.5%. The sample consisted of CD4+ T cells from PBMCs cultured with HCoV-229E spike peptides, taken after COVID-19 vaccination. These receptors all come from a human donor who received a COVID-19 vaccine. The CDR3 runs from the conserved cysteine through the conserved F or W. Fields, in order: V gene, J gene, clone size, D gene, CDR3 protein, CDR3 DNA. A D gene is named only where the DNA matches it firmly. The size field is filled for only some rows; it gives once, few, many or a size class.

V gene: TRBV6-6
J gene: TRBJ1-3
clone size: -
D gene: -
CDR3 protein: CASSYPDRKGTIYF
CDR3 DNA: TGTGCCAGCAGTTACCCAGACAGGAAAGGCACCATATATTTT

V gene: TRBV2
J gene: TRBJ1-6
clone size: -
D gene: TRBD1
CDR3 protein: CASSKSTGVRDSPLHF
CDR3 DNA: TGTGCCAGCAGTAAATCGACAGGGGTGAGGGATTCACCCCTCCACTTT

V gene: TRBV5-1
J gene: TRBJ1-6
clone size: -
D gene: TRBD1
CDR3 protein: CASSLGQNNSPLHF
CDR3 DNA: TGCGCCAGCAGCCTGGGACAGAATAATTCACCCCTCCACTTT

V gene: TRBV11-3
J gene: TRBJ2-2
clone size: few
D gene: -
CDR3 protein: CASSWDAGELFF
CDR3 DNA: TGTGCCAGCAGCTGGGACGCCGGGGAGCTGTTTTTT

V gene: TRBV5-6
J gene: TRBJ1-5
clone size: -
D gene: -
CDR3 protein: CASSLTGTERSGPQHF
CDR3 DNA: TGTGCCAGCAGCTTGACAGGGACGGAACGATCAGGGCCCCAGCATTTT

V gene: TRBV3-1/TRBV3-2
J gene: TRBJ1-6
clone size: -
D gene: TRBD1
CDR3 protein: CASSQTGGYSPLHF
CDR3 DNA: TGTGCCAGCAGCCAGACAGGGGGGTATTCACCCCTCCACTTT

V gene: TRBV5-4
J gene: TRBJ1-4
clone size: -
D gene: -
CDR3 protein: CASSSTQGSGNEKLFF
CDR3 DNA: TGTGCCAGCAGCTCGACTCAGGGGTCGGGGAATGAAAAACTGTTTTTT

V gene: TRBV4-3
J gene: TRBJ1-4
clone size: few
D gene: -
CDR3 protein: CASSQAGITNEKLFF
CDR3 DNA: TGCGCCAGCAGCCAGGCCGGGATAACTAATGAAAAACTGTTTTTT

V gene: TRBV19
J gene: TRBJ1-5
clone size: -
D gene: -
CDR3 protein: CASRSDQGNQPQHF
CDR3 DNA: TGTGCCAGTAGATCCGATCAGGGGAATCAGCCCCAGCATTTT

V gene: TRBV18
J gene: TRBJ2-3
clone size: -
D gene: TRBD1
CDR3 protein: CASSLFGQGVADTQYF
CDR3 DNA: TGTGCCAGCTCACTATTCGGACAGGGGGTAGCAGATACGCAGTATTTT

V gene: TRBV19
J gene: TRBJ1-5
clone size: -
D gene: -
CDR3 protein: CASSVDNRDQPQHF
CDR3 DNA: TGTGCCAGTAGTGTGGACAACCGCGATCAGCCCCAGCATTTT

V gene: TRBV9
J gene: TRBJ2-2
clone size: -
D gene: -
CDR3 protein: CASSVVLGGELFF
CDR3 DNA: TGTGCCAGCAGCGTAGTCCTCGGCGGGGAGCTGTTTTTT

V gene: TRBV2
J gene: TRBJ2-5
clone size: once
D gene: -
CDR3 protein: CASSVEGLETQYF
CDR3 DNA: TGTGCCAGCAGTGTGGAGGGTTTGGAGACCCAGTACTTC

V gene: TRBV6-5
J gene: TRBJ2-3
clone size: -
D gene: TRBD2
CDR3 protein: CASSRGVGADTQYF
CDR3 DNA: TGTGCCAGCTCGCGGGGGGTTGGCGCAGATACGCAGTATTTT

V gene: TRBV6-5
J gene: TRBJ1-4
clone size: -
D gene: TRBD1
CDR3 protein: CASSYSTGRNEKLFF
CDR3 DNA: TGTGCCAGCAGTTACTCGACAGGGCGGAACGAAAAACTGTTTTTT

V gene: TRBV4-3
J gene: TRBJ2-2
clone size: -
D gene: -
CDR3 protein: CASSQETVGRELFF
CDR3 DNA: TGCGCCAGCAGCCAAGAAACGGTCGGACGGGAGCTGTTTTTT

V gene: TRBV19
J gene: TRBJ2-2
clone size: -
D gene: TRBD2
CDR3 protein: CASSKRGSSYLFF
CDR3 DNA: TGTGCCAGTAGTAAGCGGGGGTCTTCCTACCTGTTTTTT

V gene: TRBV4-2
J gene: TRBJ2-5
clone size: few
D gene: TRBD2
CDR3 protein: CASSQDGRVQETQYF
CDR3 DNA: TGTGCCAGCAGCCAAGATGGGAGGGTCCAAGAGACCCAGTACTTC

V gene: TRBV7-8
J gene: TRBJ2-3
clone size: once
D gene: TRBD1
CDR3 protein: CASSSTVSIGGLNTDTQYF
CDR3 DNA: TGTGCCAGCAGCTCCACCGTATCAATAGGGGGCCTGAATACGGATACGCAGTATTTT

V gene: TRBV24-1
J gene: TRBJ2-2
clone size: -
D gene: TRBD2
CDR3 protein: CATSDPSAGVYTGELFF
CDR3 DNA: TGTGCCACCAGTGACCCATCAGCGGGGGTGTACACCGGGGAGCTGTTTTTT

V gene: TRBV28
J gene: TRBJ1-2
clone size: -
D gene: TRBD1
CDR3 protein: CASYLTGPAANYGYTF
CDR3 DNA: TGTGCCAGTTACTTGACAGGGCCTGCAGCAAACTATGGCTACACCTTC

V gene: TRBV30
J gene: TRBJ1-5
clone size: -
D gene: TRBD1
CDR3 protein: CAWSKQGDQPQHF
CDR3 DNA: TGTGCCTGGAGTAAACAGGGGGATCAGCCCCAGCATTTT

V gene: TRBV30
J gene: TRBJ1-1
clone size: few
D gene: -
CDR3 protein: CAWKQENTEAFF
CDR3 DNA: TGTGCCTGGAAACAGGAGAACACTGAAGCTTTCTTT